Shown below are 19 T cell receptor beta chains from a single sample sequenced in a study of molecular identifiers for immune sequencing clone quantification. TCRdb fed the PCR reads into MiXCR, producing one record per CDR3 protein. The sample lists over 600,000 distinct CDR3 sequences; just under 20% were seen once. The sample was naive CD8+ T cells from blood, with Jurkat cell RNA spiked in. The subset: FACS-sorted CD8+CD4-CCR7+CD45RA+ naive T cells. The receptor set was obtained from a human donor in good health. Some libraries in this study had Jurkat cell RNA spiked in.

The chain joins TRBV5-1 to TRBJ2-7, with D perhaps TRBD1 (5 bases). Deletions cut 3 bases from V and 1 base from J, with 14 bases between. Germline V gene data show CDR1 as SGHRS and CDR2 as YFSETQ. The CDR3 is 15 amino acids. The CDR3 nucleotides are TGCGCCAGCAGCTCCCAGGACAAGAATTCCTACGAGCAGTACTTC. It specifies CASSSQDKNSYEQYF.

DNA for the CDR3: TGCGCCAGCAGCCAAGAATCCCTGCGGGGCGCCCAGTACTTC. As protein: CASSQESLRGAQYF. This chain connects TRBV4-3 to TRBJ2-5; D perhaps matches TRBD2 (6 bases). The V and J ends lost 0 bases and 9 bases respectively, with 14 bases between them. Germline CDR1 and CDR2: LGHNA and YSLEER. This CDR3 contains 14 residues.

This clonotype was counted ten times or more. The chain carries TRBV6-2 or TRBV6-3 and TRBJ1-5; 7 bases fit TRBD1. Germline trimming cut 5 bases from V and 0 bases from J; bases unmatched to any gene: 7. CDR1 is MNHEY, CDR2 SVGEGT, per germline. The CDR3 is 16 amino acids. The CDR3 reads CASSTGTAYSNQPQHF. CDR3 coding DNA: TGTGCCAGCAGTACAGGGACAGCCTATAGCAATCAGCCCCAGCATTTT.

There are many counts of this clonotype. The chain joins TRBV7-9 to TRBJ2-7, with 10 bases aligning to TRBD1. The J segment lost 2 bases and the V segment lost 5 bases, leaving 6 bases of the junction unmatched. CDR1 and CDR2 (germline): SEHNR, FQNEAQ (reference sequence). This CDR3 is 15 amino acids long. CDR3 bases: TGTGCCAGCAGCCTTCCGGGACAGGGGACCTACGAGCAGTACTTC. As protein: CASSLPGQGTYEQYF.

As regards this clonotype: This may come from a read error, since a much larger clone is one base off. In DNA form, the CDR3 reads TGCAGTCCTAGAGAGGATTTGGGGTTCCTAGACGAGCAGTACTTC. Protein sequence: CSPREDLGFLDEQYF. The chain recombines TRBV20-1 with TRBJ2-7; D uncertain. Germline V gene sequence: CDR1 DFQATT, CDR2 SNEGSKA (reference sequence). The CDR3 is 15 residues long.

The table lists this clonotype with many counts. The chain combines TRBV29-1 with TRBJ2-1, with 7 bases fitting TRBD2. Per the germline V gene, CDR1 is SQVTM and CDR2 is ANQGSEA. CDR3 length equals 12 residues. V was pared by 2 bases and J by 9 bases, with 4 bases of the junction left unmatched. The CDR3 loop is CSVESPGGEQFF. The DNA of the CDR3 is TGCAGCGTTGAATCGCCGGGAGGTGAGCAGTTCTTC.

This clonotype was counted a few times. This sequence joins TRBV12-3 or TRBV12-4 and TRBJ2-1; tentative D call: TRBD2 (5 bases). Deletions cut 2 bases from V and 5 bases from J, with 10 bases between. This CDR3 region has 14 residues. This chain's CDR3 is CASSLWYGDNEQFF. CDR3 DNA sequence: TGTGCCAGCAGTTTATGGTACGGGGACAATGAGCAGTTCTTC.

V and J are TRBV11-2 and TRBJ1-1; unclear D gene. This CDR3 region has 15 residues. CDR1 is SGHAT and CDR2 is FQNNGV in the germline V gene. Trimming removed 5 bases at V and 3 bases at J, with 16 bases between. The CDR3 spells CASSLALGEDTEAFF. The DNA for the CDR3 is TGTGCCAGCAGCCTAGCATTAGGTGAGGACACTGAAGCTTTCTTT.

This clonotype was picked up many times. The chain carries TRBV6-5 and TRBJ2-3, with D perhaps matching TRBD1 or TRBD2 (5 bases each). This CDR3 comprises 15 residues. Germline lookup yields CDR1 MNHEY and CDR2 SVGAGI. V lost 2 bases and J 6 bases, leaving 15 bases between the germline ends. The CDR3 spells CASSYMSGAGDTQYF. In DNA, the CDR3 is TGTGCCAGCAGTTACATGAGTGGGGCGGGTGATACGCAGTATTTT.

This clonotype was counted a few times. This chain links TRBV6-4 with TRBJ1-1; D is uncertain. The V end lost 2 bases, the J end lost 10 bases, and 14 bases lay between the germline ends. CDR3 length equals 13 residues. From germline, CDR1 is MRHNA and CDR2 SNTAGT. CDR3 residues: CASSDAPEKRAFF. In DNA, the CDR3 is TGTGCCAGCAGTGACGCCCCGGAGAAACGAGCTTTCTTT.

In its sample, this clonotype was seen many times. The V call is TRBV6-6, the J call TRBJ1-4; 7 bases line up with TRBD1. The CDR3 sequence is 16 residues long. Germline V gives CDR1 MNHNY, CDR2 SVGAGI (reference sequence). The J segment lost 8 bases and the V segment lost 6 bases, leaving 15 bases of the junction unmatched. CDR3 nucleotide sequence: TGTGCCAGCAGCCCGAGGTCTACAGGGGAACGCGAAAAACTGTTTTTT. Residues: CASSPRSTGEREKLFF.

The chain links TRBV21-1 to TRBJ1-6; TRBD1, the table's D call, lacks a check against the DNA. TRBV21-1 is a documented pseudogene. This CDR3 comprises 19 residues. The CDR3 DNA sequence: TGTGCCAGCAGCAAAGCGGGTCTTCTCAGGGTCTCCTATAATTCACCCCTCCACTTT. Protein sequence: CASSKAGLLRVSYNSPLHF.

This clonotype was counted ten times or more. The CDR3 bases are TGTGCCAGCAGCTTAGCGGCTAGCGGGAAGTACGAGCAGTACTTC. Protein product: CASSLAASGKYEQYF. This chain links TRBV7-9 with TRBJ2-7; 9 bases align to TRBD2. The V gene's germline CDR1 is SEHNR and CDR2 FQNEAQ (reference sequence). Trimming removed 0 bases from V and 4 bases from J; junction bases left unmatched: 4. This CDR3 comprises 15 residues. Drawing the rest from reference TRBV7-9 and TRBJ2-7, the complete variable domain is DTGVSQNPRHKITKRGQNVTFRCDPISEHNRLYWYRQTLGQGPEFLTYFQNEAQLEKSRLLSDRFSAERPKGSFSTLEIQRTEQGDSAMYLCASSLAASGKYEQYFGPGTRLTVT.

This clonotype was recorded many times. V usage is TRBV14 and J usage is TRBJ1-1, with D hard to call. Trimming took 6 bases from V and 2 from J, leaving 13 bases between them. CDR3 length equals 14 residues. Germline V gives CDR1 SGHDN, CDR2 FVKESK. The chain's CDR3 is CASRPLFPNTEAFF. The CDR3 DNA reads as TGTGCCAGCAGGCCCCTGTTTCCTAACACTGAAGCTTTCTTT. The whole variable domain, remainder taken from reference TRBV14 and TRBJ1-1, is EAGVTQFPSHSVIEKGQTVTLRCDPISGHDNLYWYRRVMGKEIKFLLHFVKESKQDESGMPNNRFLAERTGGTYSTLKVQPAELEDSGVYFCASRPLFPNTEAFFGQGTRLTVV.

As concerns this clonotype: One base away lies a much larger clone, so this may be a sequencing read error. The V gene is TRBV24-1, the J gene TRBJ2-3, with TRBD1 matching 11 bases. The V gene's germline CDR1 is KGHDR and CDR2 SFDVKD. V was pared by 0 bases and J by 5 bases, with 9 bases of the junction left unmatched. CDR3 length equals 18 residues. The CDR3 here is CATSDLPPGQGDIDTQYF. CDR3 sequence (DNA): TGTGCCACCAGTGATTTGCCCCCGGGACAGGGGGATATAGATACGCAGTATTTT.

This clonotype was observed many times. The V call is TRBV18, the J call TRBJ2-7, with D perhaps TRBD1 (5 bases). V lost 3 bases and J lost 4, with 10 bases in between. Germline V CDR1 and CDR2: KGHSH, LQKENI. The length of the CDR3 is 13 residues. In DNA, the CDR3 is TGTGCCAGCTCACCCGGACACCAGTACGAGCAGTACTTC. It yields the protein CASSPGHQYEQYF. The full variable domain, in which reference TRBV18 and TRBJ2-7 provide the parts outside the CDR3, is NAGVMQNPRHLVRRRGQEARLRCSPMKGHSHVYWYRQLPEEGLKFMVYLQKENIIDESGMPKERFSAEFPKEGPSILRIQQVVRGDSAAYFCASSPGHQYEQYFGPGTRLTVT.

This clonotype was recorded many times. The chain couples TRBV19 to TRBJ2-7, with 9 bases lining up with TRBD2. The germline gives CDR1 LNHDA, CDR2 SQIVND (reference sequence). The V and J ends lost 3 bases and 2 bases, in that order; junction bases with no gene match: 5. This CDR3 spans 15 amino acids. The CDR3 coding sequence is TGTGCCAGTAGTATCGGTAGCGGGAGTACCTACGAGCAGTACTTC. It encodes CASSIGSGSTYEQYF.

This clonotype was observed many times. CDR3 in amino acids: CASSSLTDLTQYF. DNA for the CDR3: TGTGCCAGCAGCTCCCTCACCGACTTGACCCAGTACTTC. The chain employs TRBV7-9 and TRBJ2-5; D not certain. CDR1 SEHNR and CDR2 FQNEAQ come from the germline V gene (reference sequence). The CDR3 runs 13 residues. Trimming took 4 bases from V and 7 from J, leaving 13 bases between them.

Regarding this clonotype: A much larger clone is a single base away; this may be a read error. CDR3 in DNA: TGTGCCAGCAGCTCCCGACTAGCGAGAAGCACAGATCCGCAGTATTTT. Translated: CASSSRLARSTDPQYF. The chain joins TRBV7-8 to TRBJ2-3, with 8 nucleotides matching TRBD2. The CDR3 loop spans 16 amino acids. Germline V gives CDR1 SGHVS, CDR2 FQNEAQ.